The next 5 T cell receptor beta chains were all read from a single sample in a study of OX40 agonist ivuxolimab in advanced cancers. TCRdb's table, derived via immunoSEQ multiplex PCR, lists solely in-frame clones and lacks some. This table has several thousand clones, roughly 80% appearing once. The sequenced sample was CD4+ or CD8+ T cells sorted from blood, obtained in a trial of the OX40 agonist ivuxolimab. All receptors derive from an adult with an advanced solid tumor such as melanoma, head and neck, liver or kidney cancer.

V and J are TRBV5-6 and TRBJ2-7; 9 bases align to TRBD1. In germline, CDR1 is SGHDT, CDR2 YYEEEE. The CDR3 contains 14 residues. Unmatched junction bases numbered 5, after V lost 4 bases and J lost 3 bases. The CDR3 DNA reads TGTGCCAGCAGCCCGGGACAGGGAATCTACGAGCAGTACTTC. It codes for CASSPGQGIYEQYF.

The chain joins TRBV6-1 to TRBJ2-7; no definite D call. The CDR3 runs 13 residues. Trimming took 7 bases from V and 7 from J, leaving 17 bases between them. Germline V gene data show CDR1 as MNHNS and CDR2 as SASEGT. This CDR3 reads CASIVPISREQYF. DNA for the CDR3: TGTGCCAGCATAGTACCCATTTCTAGGGAGCAGTACTTC.

CDR3 in DNA: TGTGCCAGCAGCTTAGGGGGCAACTCAGATACGCAGTATTTT. Its protein is CASSLGGNSDTQYF. The chain joins TRBV7-9 to TRBJ2-3; D possibly corresponds to TRBD1 (5 bases). V dropped 1 base and J dropped 4 bases, with 9 bases sitting between them. Germline V CDR1 and CDR2: SEHNR, FQNEAQ (reference sequence). The CDR3 has 14 amino acids.

V is TRBV11-2 and J is TRBJ2-1; 9 bases fit TRBD1. The germline gives CDR1 SGHAT, CDR2 FQNNGV. The CDR3 length is 15 residues. J lost 5 bases, V lost 5 bases, and 7 bases had no gene match. CDR3 nucleotide sequence: TGTGCCAGCAGCCCCGGGACAGGGTTAAACAATGAGCAGTTCTTC. Translated: CASSPGTGLNNEQFF.

Note on this clone: It differs at one base from a far larger clone, so likely a read error. V is TRBV5-4 and J is TRBJ1-1; the D is unclear. The CDR3 loop spans 15 amino acids. The germline V gene has CDR1 SGHNT and CDR2 YYREEE (reference sequence). The V end lost 2 bases, the J end lost 3 bases, and 14 bases lay between the germline ends. The CDR3 spells CASSLGQTQDTEAFF. CDR3 DNA: TGTGCCAGCAGCTTAGGCCAAACTCAGGACACTGAAGCTTTCTTT.